This T cell receptor (beta chain) comes out of a study of identical twins. Study-wide findings and caveats: Researchers reported weaker excess twin sharing in beta out-of-frame sequences. A partial confounding effect on zero-insertion analyses could come from invariant MAIT and iNKT cells. Cord blood's abundant beta clonotypes had fewer insertions, unlike memory repertoires.

The CDR3 has 13 amino acids. V lost 7 bases and J lost 7, with 14 bases in between. Template switching (which added a universal primer site) was used, and cDNA carried unique molecular identifiers. TCRdb re-called the 5' RACE reads through MiXCR, storing one row per CDR3 protein. The table includes roughly 350,000 distinct CDR3 sequences, roughly 9% detected once. This clonotype came up many times. Its antigen remains unidentified. This TCR derives from a woman between 50 and 59 years old in good health. The source material was naive T cells sorted from blood. This chain connects TRBV12-3 or TRBV12-4 to TRBJ2-1; no definite D call. CDR3 amino acids: CASNQGRANEQFF. The CDR3 DNA is TGTGCCAGCAACCAAGGAAGGGCTAATGAGCAGTTCTTC.